These T cell receptor beta chains were read from a single sample in a study of response to subunit inactivated influenza vaccine. TCRdb re-derived calls from the RT-PCR reads in MiXCR, one entry per CDR3 protein. This table has around 850,000 distinct CDR3 sequences, under 20% appearing once. The sample in question was PBMCs from blood, obtained 5 to 6 days after vaccination. Every receptor here comes from a man aged 50-59 years who received an inactivated influenza vaccine. Each CDR3 is given with its conserved first and last residue. A D gene is named only where the DNA matches it firmly. Only part of the rows carry a size: once, few, many, or a class if the clone is expanded.

j_call	clone_size	v_call	d_call	cdr3_nt	cdr3_aa
TRBJ2-7	few	TRBV28	TRBD1	TGTGCCAGCAGCAATGCAGGGGGTTGGGCCTACGAGCAGTACTTC	CASSNAGGWAYEQYF
TRBJ1-6	few	TRBV12-3/TRBV12-4	TRBD1	TGTGCCAGCAGTTTAAGGGGGCGCCTTAATTCACCCCTCCACTTT	CASSLRGRLNSPLHF
TRBJ2-2	few	TRBV5-1	NA	TGCGCCAGCAGCGTAGGCGGAAACACCGGGGAGCTGTTTTTT	CASSVGGNTGELFF
TRBJ2-1	few	TRBV7-8	NA	TGTGCCAGCAGCTTAGGGGCTTGGGATGAGCAGTTCTTC	CASSLGAWDEQFF
TRBJ1-2	NA	TRBV2	NA	TGTGCCAGCAGTGTTGGCAGAACTAACTATGGCTACACCTTC	CASSVGRTNYGYTF
TRBJ2-6	NA	TRBV2	NA	TGTGCCAGCACCTTCGACAGTAGCTCTGGGGCCAACGTCCTGACTTTC	CASTFDSSSGANVLTF
TRBJ2-3	few	TRBV7-9	NA	TGTGCCAGCACGGAGGGCAGAGTAGATACGCAGTATTTT	CASTEGRVDTQYF
TRBJ2-6	NA	TRBV30	TRBD2	TGTGCCTGGAGGGATCTGGGAGGGAGCTCTGGGGCCAACGTCCTGACTTTC	CAWRDLGGSSGANVLTF
TRBJ1-2	NA	TRBV4-3	NA	TGCGCCAGCAGCCATGCCGGGACACCCGAGAATGCTTATGGCTACACCTTC	CASSHAGTPENAYGYTF
TRBJ2-3	many	TRBV12-3/TRBV12-4	NA	TGTGCCAGCAGTTTGGTCGGGAGCCCAGATACGCAGTATTTT	CASSLVGSPDTQYF
TRBJ1-2	once	TRBV11-2	NA	TGTGCCAGCAGCTTAGGCCCCAGGGAAGGAGGCTACACCTTC	CASSLGPREGGYTF
TRBJ2-1	NA	TRBV11-2	TRBD2	TGTGCCAGCAGCTTAGTCGGAGTAGCGGGGTCCTACAATGAGCAGTTCTTC	CASSLVGVAGSYNEQFF
TRBJ2-1	NA	TRBV25-1	NA	TGTGCCAGCAGAGGCTCAATCTCCTACAATGAGCAGTTCTTC	CASRGSISYNEQFF
TRBJ2-7	few	TRBV7-6	NA	TGTGCCAGCAGCTTAATGGCGGCGGACTCCTACGAGCAGTACTTC	CASSLMAADSYEQYF
TRBJ1-2	NA	TRBV5-1	TRBD1	TGCGCCAGCAGTTTTCTCGGACAGGTTAAGGCTGGCTACACCTTC	CASSFLGQVKAGYTF
TRBJ2-7	few	TRBV10-3	TRBD1	TGTGCCACCAAGGGACAGGGAGGTGACGAGCAGTACTTC	CATKGQGGDEQYF
TRBJ2-1	NA	TRBV4-2	TRBD2	TGTGCCAGCAGCCAAGAACTAGCGGGGGGGCCTAATGAGCAGTTCTTC	CASSQELAGGPNEQFF
TRBJ1-5	few	TRBV25-1	NA	TGTGCCAGCAGTGTAGCTTTGGGGCAGCCCCAGCATTTT	CASSVALGQPQHF
TRBJ2-7	NA	TRBV7-8	NA	TGTGCCAGCAGCTTGACCGGGACATCCGCCCGGGCCTACGAGCAGTACTTC	CASSLTGTSARAYEQYF
TRBJ2-5	NA	TRBV10-3	TRBD1	TGTGCCATCAGTGAGCCCACGGGACAGAACCAAGAGACCCAGTACTTC	CAISEPTGQNQETQYF
TRBJ2-2	few	TRBV5-1	NA	TGCGCCAGCAGCTTGGACAGGGCGCCCGGGGAGCTGTTTTTT	CASSLDRAPGELFF
TRBJ2-3	NA	TRBV4-3	NA	TGCGCCAGCAGCCAAGAGACGGCGGGGTGGGGAGATACGCAGTATTTT	CASSQETAGWGDTQYF
TRBJ1-1	NA	TRBV28	TRBD1	TGTGCCAGCAGTTTATTTATTTCGGGTTCGGGACAGGGTCGGCCTGAAGCTTTCTTT	CASSLFISGSGQGRPEAFF
TRBJ2-7	NA	TRBV12-3/TRBV12-4	TRBD1	TGTGCCAGCAAAAAACAGGGGAACTCCTACGAGCAGTACTTC	CASKKQGNSYEQYF
TRBJ1-2	once	TRBV7-9	NA	TGTGCCAGCAGCACGGGGATATATGGCTACACCTTC	CASSTGIYGYTF
TRBJ2-1	few	TRBV20-1	NA	TGCAGTGCCCCACGTCGAGACTTTCCTTACAATGAGCAGTTCTTC	CSAPRRDFPYNEQFF
TRBJ2-1	NA	TRBV7-2	NA	TGTGCCAGCAGCTTTCAAAGTCGGGACAACCAGCAGTTCTTC	CASSFQSRDNQQFF
TRBJ1-2	few	TRBV29-1	TRBD1	TGCAGCGTTGAAGCAGGGGGGTTTGGCTACACCTTC	CSVEAGGFGYTF
TRBJ1-4	NA	TRBV5-1	NA	TGCGCCAGCAGCTTGCGGGGGTGGAGTAATGAAAAACTGTTTTTT	CASSLRGWSNEKLFF